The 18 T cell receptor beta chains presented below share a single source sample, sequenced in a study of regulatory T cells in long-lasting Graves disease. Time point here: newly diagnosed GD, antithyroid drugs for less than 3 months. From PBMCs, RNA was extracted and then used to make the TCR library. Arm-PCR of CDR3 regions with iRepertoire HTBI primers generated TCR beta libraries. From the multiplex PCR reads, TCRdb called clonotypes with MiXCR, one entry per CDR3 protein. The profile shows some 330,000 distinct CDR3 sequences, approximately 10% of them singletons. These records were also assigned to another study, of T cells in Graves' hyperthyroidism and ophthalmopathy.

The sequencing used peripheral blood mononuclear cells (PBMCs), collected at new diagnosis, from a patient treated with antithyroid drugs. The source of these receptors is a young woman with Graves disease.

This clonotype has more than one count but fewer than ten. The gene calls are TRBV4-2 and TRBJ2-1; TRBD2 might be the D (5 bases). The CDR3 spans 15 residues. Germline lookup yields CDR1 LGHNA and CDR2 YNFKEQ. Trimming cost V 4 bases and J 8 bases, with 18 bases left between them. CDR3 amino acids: CASSPTETSFYEQFF. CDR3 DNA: TGTGCCAGCAGCCCGACCGAAACTAGTTTCTATGAGCAGTTCTTC.

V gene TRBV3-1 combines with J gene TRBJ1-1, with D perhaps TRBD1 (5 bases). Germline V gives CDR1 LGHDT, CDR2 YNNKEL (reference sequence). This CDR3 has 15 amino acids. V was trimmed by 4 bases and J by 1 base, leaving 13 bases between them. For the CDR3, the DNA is TGTGCCAGCAGCCGCGGGGCGGGGGGGAACACTGAAGCTTTCTTT. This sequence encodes CASSRGAGGNTEAFF.

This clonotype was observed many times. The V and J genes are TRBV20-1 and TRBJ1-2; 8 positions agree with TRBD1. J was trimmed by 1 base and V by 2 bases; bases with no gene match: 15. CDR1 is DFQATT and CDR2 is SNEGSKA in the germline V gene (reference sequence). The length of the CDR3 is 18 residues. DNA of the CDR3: TGCAGTGCTAGAAGACCCTCTTGGACAGGGACTGTTAACTATGGCTACACCTTC. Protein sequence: CSARRPSWTGTVNYGYTF.

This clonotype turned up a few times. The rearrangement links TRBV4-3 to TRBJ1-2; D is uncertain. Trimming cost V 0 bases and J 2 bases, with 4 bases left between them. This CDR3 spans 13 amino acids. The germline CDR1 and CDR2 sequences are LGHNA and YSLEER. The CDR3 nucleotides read TGCGCCAGCAGCCAAGATTTAAACTATGGCTACACCTTC. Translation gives CASSQDLNYGYTF.

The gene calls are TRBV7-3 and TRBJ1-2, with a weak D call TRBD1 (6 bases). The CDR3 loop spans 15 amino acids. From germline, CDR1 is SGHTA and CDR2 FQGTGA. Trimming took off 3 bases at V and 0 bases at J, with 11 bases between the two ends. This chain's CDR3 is CASSFSGDTNYGYTF. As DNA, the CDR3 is TGTGCCAGCAGCTTCTCAGGGGATACTAACTATGGCTACACCTTC.

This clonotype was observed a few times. The CDR3 sequence is CSAFDRRPNSPLHF. In nucleotides, the CDR3 is TGCAGTGCATTTGACAGGAGACCTAATTCACCCCTCCACTTT. This chain joins TRBV20-1 and TRBJ1-6; D might be TRBD1 (6 bases). The CDR3 has 14 residues. Per germline, CDR1 DFQATT and CDR2 SNEGSKA (reference sequence). Trimming took off 6 bases at V and 6 bases at J, with 15 bases between the two ends.

The CDR3 here is CASSGTGDSRGVAKNIQYF. CDR3 sequence (DNA): TGTGCCAGCAGTGGGACGGGGGATAGCAGGGGTGTTGCCAAAAACATTCAGTACTTC. The V gene is TRBV25-1, the J gene TRBJ2-4; perhaps D is TRBD1 or TRBD2 (6 bases each). This CDR3 contains 19 residues. CDR1 and CDR2 from the germline V gene are MGHDK and SYGVNS. With 4 bases removed from V and 1 base from J, the gap between germline ends came to 23 bases.

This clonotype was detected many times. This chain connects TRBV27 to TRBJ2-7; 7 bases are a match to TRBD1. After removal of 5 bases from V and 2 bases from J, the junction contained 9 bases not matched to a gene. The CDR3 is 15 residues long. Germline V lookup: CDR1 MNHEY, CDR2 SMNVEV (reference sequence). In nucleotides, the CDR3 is TGTGCCAGCAGTCGGACAGCGACAGGGACCTACGAGCAGTACTTC. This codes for CASSRTATGTYEQYF.

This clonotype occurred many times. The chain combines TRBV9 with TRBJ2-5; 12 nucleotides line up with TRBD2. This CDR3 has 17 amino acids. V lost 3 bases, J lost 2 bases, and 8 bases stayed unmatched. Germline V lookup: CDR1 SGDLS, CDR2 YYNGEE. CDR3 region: CASSGRTSGATQETQYF. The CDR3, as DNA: TGTGCCAGCAGCGGACGGACTAGCGGGGCAACTCAAGAGACCCAGTACTTC. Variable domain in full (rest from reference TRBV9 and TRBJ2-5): DSGVTQTPKHLITATGQRVTLRCSPRSGDLSVYWYQQSLDQGLQFLIQYYNGEERAKGNILERFSAQQFPDLHSELNLSSLELGDSALYFCASSGRTSGATQETQYFGPGTRLLVL.

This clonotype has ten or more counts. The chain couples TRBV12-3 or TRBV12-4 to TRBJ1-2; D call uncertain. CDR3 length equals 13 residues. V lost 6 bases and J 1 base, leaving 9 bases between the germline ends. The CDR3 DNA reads TGTGCCAGCAGGCCCATGGGTAACTATGGCTACACCTTC. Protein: CASRPMGNYGYTF.

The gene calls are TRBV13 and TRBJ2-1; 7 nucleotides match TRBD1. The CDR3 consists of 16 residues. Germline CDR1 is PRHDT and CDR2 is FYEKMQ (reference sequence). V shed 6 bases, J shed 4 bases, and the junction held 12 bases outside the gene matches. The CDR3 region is CASRPTGTETYNEQFF. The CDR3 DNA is TGTGCCAGCAGACCAACAGGGACAGAAACGTACAATGAGCAGTTCTTC.

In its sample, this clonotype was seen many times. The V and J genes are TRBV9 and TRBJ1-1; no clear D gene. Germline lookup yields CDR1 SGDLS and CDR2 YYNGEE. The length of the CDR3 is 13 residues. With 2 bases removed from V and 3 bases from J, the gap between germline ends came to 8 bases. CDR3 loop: CASSVDRDTEAFF. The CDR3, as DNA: TGTGCCAGCAGCGTTGACCGGGACACTGAAGCTTTCTTT.

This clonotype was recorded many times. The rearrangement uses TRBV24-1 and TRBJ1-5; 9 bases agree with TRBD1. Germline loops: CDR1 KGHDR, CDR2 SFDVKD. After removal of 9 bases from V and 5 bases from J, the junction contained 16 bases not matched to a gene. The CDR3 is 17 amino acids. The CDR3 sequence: CATYGERQGGFDQPQHF. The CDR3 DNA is TGTGCCACCTACGGGGAGAGACAGGGGGGTTTCGATCAGCCCCAGCATTTT.

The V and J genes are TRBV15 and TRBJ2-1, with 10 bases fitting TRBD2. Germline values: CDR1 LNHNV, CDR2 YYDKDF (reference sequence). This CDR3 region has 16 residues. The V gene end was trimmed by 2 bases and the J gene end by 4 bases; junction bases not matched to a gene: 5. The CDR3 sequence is CATSRLAGAKYNEQFF. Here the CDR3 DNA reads TGTGCCACCAGCAGACTAGCGGGAGCTAAATACAATGAGCAGTTCTTC.

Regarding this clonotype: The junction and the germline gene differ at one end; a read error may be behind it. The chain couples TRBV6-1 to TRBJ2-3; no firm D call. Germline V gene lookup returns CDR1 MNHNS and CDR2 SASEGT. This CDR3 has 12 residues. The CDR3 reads CAGSYIGDTQYF. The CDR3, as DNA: TGTGCCGGCAGTTACATAGGGGATACGCAGTATTTT.

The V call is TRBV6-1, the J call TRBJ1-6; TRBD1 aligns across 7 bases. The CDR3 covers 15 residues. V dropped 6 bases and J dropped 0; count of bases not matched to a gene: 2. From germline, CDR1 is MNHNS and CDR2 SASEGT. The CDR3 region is CASSDRVSYNSPLHF. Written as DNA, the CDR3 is TGTGCCAGCAGCGACAGGGTCTCCTATAATTCACCCCTCCACTTT.

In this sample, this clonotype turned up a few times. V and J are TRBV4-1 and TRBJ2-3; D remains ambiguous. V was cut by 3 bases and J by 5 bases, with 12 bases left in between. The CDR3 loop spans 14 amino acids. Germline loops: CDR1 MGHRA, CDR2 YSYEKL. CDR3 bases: TGCGCCAGCAGCCAGGTGGCTCCCGGAGATACGCAGTATTTT. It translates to CASSQVAPGDTQYF.

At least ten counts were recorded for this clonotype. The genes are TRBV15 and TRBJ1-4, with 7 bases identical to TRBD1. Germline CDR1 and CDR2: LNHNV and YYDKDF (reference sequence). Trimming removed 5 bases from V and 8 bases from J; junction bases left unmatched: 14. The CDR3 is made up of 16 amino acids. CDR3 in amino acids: CATSSLKQGLGEKLFF. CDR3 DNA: TGTGCCACCAGCTCACTTAAACAGGGGCTGGGCGAAAAACTGTTTTTT.